This TCR beta chain was captured by sequencing in a study of blood T cells in healthy people across ages. Study at large: The capture of about one barcoded beta molecule per two T cells was achieved by template switching.

A second PCR of 7 to 11 cycles used a sample-barcoded 5' primer and a J-beta primer mix. TCRdb re-analysed the 5' RACE reads in MiXCR, keeping a single row per CDR3 protein. The data contain 630,000 or so distinct CDR3 sequences, around 31% of them singletons. Study findings and constraints: Older age coincided with a roughly linear decline in TCR beta diversity per million T cells. Estimates based on one million T cells were treated as lower bounds.

Remarks on this clonotype: Its antigen is currently unknown. This may be a read error: a much more frequent sequence differs by one nucleotide.

V trimming: 5 bases; J trimming: 11 bases; junction bases outside the gene matches: 17. Germline V gene lookup returns CDR1 SGHTA and CDR2 FQGNSA. The CDR3 length is 17 residues. This chain joins TRBV7-2 and TRBJ2-5, with 13 bases fitting TRBD2. This receptor was obtained from a woman older than 75 in good health. The sequencing input was blood. This CDR3 reads CASSLRTSGGLGNEQYF. Written as DNA, the CDR3 is TGTGCCAGCAGCCTCCGGACTAGCGGGGGCCTCGGCAATGAGCAGTACTTC.